Presented here are 2 T cell receptor beta chains from one specimen sequenced in a study of blood T cell repertoires in COVID-19. Clones were read by immunoSEQ multiplex PCR, and TCRdb kept only the in-frame ones, dropping some. This sample has around 160,000 clones, with 87% found just once. The sample comprised peripheral blood. All receptors come from a woman between 70 and 85 years old with COVID-19, enrolled during active disease.

The rearrangement joins TRBV4-1 to TRBJ2-7; a possible D gene is TRBD2 (7 bases). V lost 4 bases, J lost 4 bases, and 17 bases lay in between. The germline V gene has CDR1 MGHRA and CDR2 YSYEKL. The CDR3 contains 15 residues. CDR3 in amino acids: CASSPSPAGTYEQYF. DNA for the CDR3: TGCGCCAGCAGCCCTTCACCAGCGGGGACATACGAGCAGTACTTC.

V and J are TRBV2 and TRBJ1-6; TRBD1 aligns across 9 bases. CDR3 size: 15 residues. Germline V gene data show CDR1 as SNHLY and CDR2 as FYNNEI. V trimming: 6 bases; J trimming: 10 bases; junction bases outside the gene matches: 10. The CDR3 reads CASRGQGGPESPLHF. In DNA form, the CDR3 reads TGTGCCAGCAGGGGACAGGGAGGACCGGAGTCACCCCTCCACTTT. Full variable domain (rest looked up from reference TRBV2 and TRBJ1-6): EPEVTQTPSHQVTQMGQEVILRCVPISNHLYFYWYRQILGQKVEFLVSFYNNEISEKSEIFDDQFSVERPDGSNFTLKIRSTKLEDSAMYFCASRGQGGPESPLHFGNGTRLTVT.